The 14 T cell receptor beta chains given below trace back to one sample, sequenced in a study of PD-1 blockade in classical Hodgkin lymphoma. All patients relapsed after autologous stem cell transplantation, and brentuximab vedotin exposure varied. Assay used: immunoSEQ multiplex PCR; TCRdb lists only in-frame clones, some missing. The data show 11,000 to 15,000 clones, with over 80% seen just once and roughly 3.9% held by the top ten. Source: peripheral blood mononuclear cells (PBMCs), taken at baseline. Receptors originate from a human donor with classical Hodgkin lymphoma.

The chain recombines TRBV19 with TRBJ2-5; D not resolved. Germline values: CDR1 LNHDA, CDR2 SQIVND (reference sequence). The CDR3 is 15 amino acids. Trimming left V 6 bases short and J 1 base short, with 15 bases between. The CDR3 bases are TGTGCCAGTAGCTTGGATCTCTTGGGCCAAGAGACCCAGTACTTC. This codes for CASSLDLLGQETQYF.

This clone is classed as medium-sized. The genes are TRBV7-9 and TRBJ1-4, with 8 bases aligning to TRBD1. This CDR3 region has 16 residues. V gave up 0 bases and J gave up 6 bases; unmatched junction bases: 6. Germline V gene sequence: CDR1 SEHNR, CDR2 FQNEAQ (reference sequence). This CDR3 is CASSLADRGEDEKLFF. In DNA form, the CDR3 reads TGTGCCAGCAGCTTAGCTGACAGGGGCGAGGATGAAAAACTGTTTTTT.

This rearrangement joins TRBV19 to TRBJ1-5; D may be TRBD1 (5 bases). Trimming pared 6 bases from V and 9 bases from J, leaving 12 bases between. The CDR3 is 12 amino acids. CDR1 LNHDA and CDR2 SQIVND come from the germline V gene (reference sequence). CDR3 nucleotide sequence: TGTGCCAGTAGAGACGGGGGAAGGCCCCAGCATTTT. Protein: CASRDGGRPQHF.

J is TRBJ2-5 and V is TRBV5-8; 8 bases are shared with TRBD1. Germline trimming cut 0 bases from V and 5 bases from J; bases unmatched to any gene: 3. The germline gives CDR1 SGHTS, CDR2 YDEGEE. This CDR3 is built from 14 residues. The CDR3 bases are TGTGCCAGCAGCTTGGGGACAGGGCGGGAGACCCAGTACTTC. Its translation: CASSLGTGRETQYF. The variable domain in full, with the rest retrieved from reference TRBV5-8 and TRBJ2-5, is EAGVTQSPTHLIKTRGQQATLRCSPISGHTSVYWYQQALGLGLQFLLWYDEGEERNRGNFPPRFSGRQFPNYSSELNVNALELEDSALYLCASSLGTGRETQYFGPGTRLLVL.

The gene calls are TRBV6-6 and TRBJ1-5; possible D gene TRBD1, 5 bases. The CDR3 contains 14 residues. V dropped 6 bases and J dropped 0 bases, with 9 bases sitting between them. Germline CDR1 MNHNY, CDR2 SVGAGI (reference sequence). The CDR3: CASSRTSSNQPQHF. The CDR3 coding sequence is TGTGCCAGCAGCCGGACATCTAGCAATCAGCCCCAGCATTTT.

This chain connects TRBV18 to TRBJ2-5; TRBD2 might be the D (6 bases). The DNA matches TRBJ2-7 better at its end, which makes the J call doubtful. Germline lookup yields CDR1 KGHSH and CDR2 LQKENI. The CDR3 contains 15 residues. This CDR3 reads CASSPGLANSYEQYF. The CDR3 DNA sequence: TGTGCCAGCTCACCGGGGCTAGCGAACTCCTACGAGCAGTACTTC.

The rearrangement uses TRBV7-3 and TRBJ2-2; TRBD1 might be the D (5 bases). Between the trimmed V and J ends, which lost 5 bases and 4 bases, there was a span of 20 bases. The CDR3 loop spans 17 amino acids. The germline CDR1 and CDR2 sequences are SGHTA and FQGTGA. This CDR3 reads CASSQFPPGQGTGELFF. DNA for the CDR3: TGTGCCAGCAGCCAGTTCCCCCCCGGCCAGGGCACCGGGGAGCTGTTTTTT.

This chain joins TRBV13 and TRBJ1-4, with D tentatively TRBD1 (5 bases). This CDR3 comprises 16 residues. Germline V gene lookup returns CDR1 PRHDT and CDR2 FYEKMQ (reference sequence). V dropped 5 bases and J dropped 3 bases, with 16 bases sitting between them. The CDR3 region is CASSPRGGISNEKLFF. The CDR3, as DNA: TGTGCCAGCAGCCCCCGGGGGGGAATCTCTAATGAAAAACTGTTTTTT.

The CDR3 is CASSLAREQETQYF. CDR3 sequence (DNA): TGTGCCAGCAGCTTAGCGCGGGAGCAAGAGACCCAGTACTTC. The rearrangement links TRBV7-9 to TRBJ2-5; TRBD2 aligns across 7 bases. This CDR3 has 14 residues. V was clipped by 0 bases and J by 2 bases; unmatched bases: 0. Germline V gene sequence: CDR1 SEHNR, CDR2 FQNEAQ (reference sequence).

The CDR3 loop is CASTRDRGGEKLFF. CDR3 in DNA: TGTGCCAGCACTAGGGACAGGGGAGGTGAAAAACTGTTTTTT. This chain connects TRBV6-1 to TRBJ1-4; 10 nucleotides match TRBD1. CDR3 length equals 14 residues. With 7 bases clipped from V and 7 bases from J, the junction kept 6 bases outside the gene matches. Germline CDR1 MNHNS, CDR2 SASEGT.

The CDR3 nucleotides are TGCAGCGTTGAAACTACTCTAGCCGGGGAGCTGTTTTTT. It codes for CSVETTLAGELFF. The rearrangement uses TRBV29-1 and TRBJ2-2; D not certain. V was pared by 2 bases and J by 6 bases, with 10 bases between. CDR3 size: 13 residues. The germline CDR1 and CDR2 sequences are SQVTM and ANQGSEA.

The chain employs TRBV5-1 and TRBJ2-2; either TRBD1 or TRBD2 may fit D (6 bases each). There are 18 residues in the CDR3. From germline, CDR1 is SGHRS and CDR2 YFSETQ. V dropped 0 bases and J dropped 3 bases, with 18 bases sitting between them. The CDR3 reads CASSLDIAAGDYTGELFF. In DNA, the CDR3 is TGCGCCAGCAGCTTGGATATTGCGGCAGGGGACTACACCGGGGAGCTGTTTTTT.

The chain links TRBV27 to TRBJ2-5; 8 nucleotides line up with TRBD2. Germline trimming cut 6 bases from V and 11 bases from J; bases unmatched to any gene: 5. The CDR3 is 11 residues long. CDR1 MNHEY and CDR2 SMNVEV come from the germline V gene (reference sequence). DNA of the CDR3: TGTGCCAGCAGCCCTCGGGGGGGTCAGTACTTC. The encoded protein is CASSPRGGQYF.

The CDR3, as DNA: TGTGCCAGCAGCGCGTTGGGAGACTCCTACGAGCAGTACTTC. Its translation: CASSALGDSYEQYF. This rearrangement joins TRBV9 to TRBJ2-7; tentatively, D is TRBD2 (5 bases). In germline, CDR1 is SGDLS, CDR2 YYNGEE. The CDR3 sequence is 14 residues long. V lost 3 bases to trimming and J lost 0 bases, with 10 bases between them. Together with reference TRBV9 and TRBJ2-7, the CDR3 gives the full variable domain: DSGVTQTPKHLITATGQRVTLRCSPRSGDLSVYWYQQSLDQGLQFLIQYYNGEERAKGNILERFSAQQFPDLHSELNLSSLELGDSALYFCASSALGDSYEQYFGPGTRLTVT.